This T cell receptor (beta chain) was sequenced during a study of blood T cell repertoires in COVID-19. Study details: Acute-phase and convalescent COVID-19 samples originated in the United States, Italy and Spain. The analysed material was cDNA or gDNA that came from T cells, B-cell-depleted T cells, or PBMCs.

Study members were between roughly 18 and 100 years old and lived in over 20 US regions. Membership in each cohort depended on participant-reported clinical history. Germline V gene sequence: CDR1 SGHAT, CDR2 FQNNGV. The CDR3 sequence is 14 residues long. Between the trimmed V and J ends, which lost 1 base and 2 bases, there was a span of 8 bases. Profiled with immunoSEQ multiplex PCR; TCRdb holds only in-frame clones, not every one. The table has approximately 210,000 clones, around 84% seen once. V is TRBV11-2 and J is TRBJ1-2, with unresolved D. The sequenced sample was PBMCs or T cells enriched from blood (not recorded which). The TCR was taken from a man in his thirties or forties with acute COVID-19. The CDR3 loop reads CASSLGAANYGYTF. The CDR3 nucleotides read TGTGCCAGCAGCTTAGGGGCAGCCAACTATGGCTACACCTTC.